A single sample gave rise to the 29 T cell receptor beta chains below, sequenced in a study of T-cell reconstitution after alpha-beta-depleted transplantation in children (TCRdb year 2016). Library preparation was by PCR. The sample was run on an Illumina HiSeq 2500. TCR libraries were prepared with molecular barcoding, using unique molecular identifiers to normalize TCRbeta repertoire quantification. TCRdb reran the public reads through fastp at Q25 and MiXCR, keeping productive beta chains. CDR3 protein duplicates are merged, each entry listing the most common genes and DNA. This sample holds over 5,000 distinct CDR3 sequences; 15% to 20% were observed only once. The top ten clones comprise roughly 13% of the sample. Explained via the paper, the time point label denotes: day 60 (about 2 months) after transplantation. The treatment or condition label, as the study defines it: allogeneic hematopoietic cell transplantation with graft depleted of TCRalphabeta T cells and CD19 B cells.

Here the sequenced sample was PBMCs, mostly from graft donor cells, taken 60 days after TCRalphabeta/CD19-depleted stem cell transplant. These receptor sequences come from a male patient aged 10 to 17 who had a stem cell transplant for acute myeloid leukemia, so the T cells may come from the graft donor.

This clonotype was seen only a few times. This chain connects TRBV27 to TRBJ2-7, with a weak D call TRBD2 (6 bases). The length of the CDR3 is 14 residues. V was cut by 3 bases and J by 2 bases, with 11 bases left in between. Per the germline V gene, CDR1 is MNHEY and CDR2 is SMNVEV (reference sequence). The DNA of the CDR3 is TGTGCCAGCAGTTTCCGGGAGCGAACCTACGAGCAGTACTTC. Protein product: CASSFRERTYEQYF.

The V call is TRBV24-1, the J call TRBJ1-1; 7 nucleotides agree with TRBD1. Germline lookup yields CDR1 KGHDR and CDR2 SFDVKD. The CDR3 is 16 amino acids. V shed 3 bases, J shed 1 base, and the junction held 7 bases outside the gene matches. The CDR3 bases are TGTGCCACCAGTGATGCACCAGGGGGATCGAACACTGAAGCTTTCTTT. Protein sequence: CATSDAPGGSNTEAFF.

This clonotype appeared a single time. The chain carries TRBV19 and TRBJ2-1, with D perhaps matching TRBD1 (5 bases). Trimming removed 5 bases at V and 1 base at J, with 9 bases between. The CDR3 has 14 amino acids. Germline CDR1 and CDR2: LNHDA and SQIVND (reference sequence). The CDR3 nucleotides are TGTGCCAGTAGTTCAGACAGATCCTACAATGAGCAGTTCTTC. Protein sequence: CASSSDRSYNEQFF.

The chain's CDR3 is CASSQDWGQAIPNYGYTF. For the CDR3, the DNA is TGCGCCAGCAGCCAAGATTGGGGTCAGGCAATTCCGAACTATGGCTACACCTTC. The chain is built from TRBV4-1 and TRBJ1-2; D unclear. This CDR3 has 18 amino acids. Between the trimmed V and J ends, which lost 0 bases and 2 bases, there was a span of 19 bases. Germline assignment: CDR1 MGHRA and CDR2 YSYEKL.

By its share, this clonotype is medium-sized. This rearrangement joins TRBV29-1 to TRBJ2-5; D is ambiguous. The germline V and J ends were trimmed by 4 bases and 1 base, with 16 bases remaining between them. CDR1 is SQVTM and CDR2 is ANQGSEA in the germline V gene. The CDR3 consists of 15 residues. The DNA for the CDR3 is TGCAGCGTTGGAAGAGTCAGTGGTTTCCAAGAGACCCAGTACTTC. It is translated as CSVGRVSGFQETQYF.

By frequency in the sample, this clonotype is medium-sized (0.01 to 0.1%). Compared with germline, one end of the junction differs, possibly owing to a read error. The chain links TRBV20-1 to TRBJ2-1, with TRBD2 matching 9 bases. The CDR3 covers 14 residues. Germline CDR1 and CDR2: DFQATT and SNEGSKA (reference sequence). This CDR3 reads CSAGETSGYNEQFF. CDR3 nucleotide sequence: TGCAGTGCTGGAGAGACTAGCGGATACAATGAGCAGTTCTTC.

By proportion, this clonotype is medium-sized. The V gene is TRBV7-6, the J gene TRBJ2-4, with 7 bases aligning to TRBD2. With 0 bases clipped from V and 3 bases from J, the junction kept 2 bases outside the gene matches. The CDR3 has 15 amino acids. The germline V gene encodes CDR1 SGHVS and CDR2 FNYEAQ. The CDR3 here is CASSLASSGKNIQYF. CDR3 DNA: TGTGCCAGCAGCTTAGCGTCTAGCGGCAAAAACATTCAGTACTTC. Full variable domain (outside the CDR3, taken from reference TRBV7-6 and TRBJ2-4): GAGVSQSPRYKVTKRGQDVALRCDPISGHVSLYWYRQALGQGPEFLTYFNYEAQQDKSGLPNDRFSAERPEGSISTLTIQRTEQRDSAMYRCASSLASSGKNIQYFGAGTRLSVL.

This clonotype is medium-sized by share. V and J are TRBV7-9 and TRBJ2-1; the match to TRBD2 covers 11 bases. V was clipped by 7 bases and J by 4 bases; unmatched bases: 6. Germline V gives CDR1 SEHNR, CDR2 FQNEAQ (reference sequence). The CDR3 spans 15 residues. The chain's CDR3 is CASNPGTSGYNEQFF. Written as DNA, the CDR3 is TGTGCCAGCAACCCCGGGACTAGCGGTTACAATGAGCAGTTCTTC.

The chain joins TRBV18 to TRBJ1-1; unclear D gene. The germline gives CDR1 KGHSH, CDR2 LQKENI. V was pared by 2 bases and J by 0 bases, with 7 bases between. The CDR3 totals 14 residues. The CDR3 sequence: CASSPGRMNTEAFF. The CDR3 nucleotides read TGTGCCAGCTCACCAGGCAGGATGAACACTGAAGCTTTCTTT.

This clonotype ranks as medium-sized. The chain recombines TRBV7-6 with TRBJ2-5, with TRBD2 as a possible D gene (7 bases). The length of the CDR3 is 14 residues. Trimming cost V 5 bases and J 3 bases, with 13 bases left between them. CDR1 is SGHVS, CDR2 FNYEAQ, per germline. Here the CDR3 DNA reads TGTGCCAGCAGCGGGGGGGCGGAGGAAGAGACCCAGTACTTC. Translation: CASSGGAEEETQYF.

This clonotype is classed as medium-sized. This chain's CDR3 is CATSGGQPSYEQYV. DNA of the CDR3: TGTGCCACCAGTGGGGGACAGCCCTCCTACGAGCAGTACGTC. This sequence joins TRBV24-1 and TRBJ2-7, with TRBD1 matching over 7 bases. This CDR3 is built from 14 residues. V shed 5 bases, J shed 0 bases, and the junction held 3 bases outside the gene matches. Per germline, CDR1 KGHDR and CDR2 SFDVKD.

This clonotype is medium-sized. The chain joins TRBV5-1 to TRBJ2-5, with 7 bases identical to TRBD2. The germline CDR1 and CDR2 sequences are SGHRS and YFSETQ. CDR3 length: 13 residues. Unmatched junction bases numbered 4, after V lost 4 bases and J lost 4 bases. The CDR3: CASSTTSRETQYF. CDR3 nucleotides: TGCGCCAGCAGCACGACTAGCCGAGAGACCCAGTACTTC.

This clonotype is judged medium-sized. This chain joins TRBV7-2 and TRBJ2-7; TRBD2 aligns across 13 bases. Germline values: CDR1 SGHTA, CDR2 FQGNSA. J gave up 1 base and V 4 bases, and 7 bases lay outside the gene matches. The CDR3 has 17 amino acids. CDR3 residues: CASSSRLAGGLSYEQYF. CDR3 sequence (DNA): TGTGCCAGCAGCTCCAGACTAGCGGGAGGCCTATCCTACGAGCAGTACTTC. Full variable domain (remainder filled in from reference TRBV7-2 and TRBJ2-7): GAGVSQSPSNKVTEKGKDVELRCDPISGHTALYWYRQSLGQGLEFLIYFQGNSAPDKSGLPSDRFSAERTGGSVSTLTIQRTQQEDSAVYLCASSSRLAGGLSYEQYFGPGTRLTVT.

The rearrangement links TRBV6-1 to TRBJ2-7, with TRBD2 as a possible D gene (5 bases). Trimming removed 6 bases at V and 7 bases at J, with 16 bases between. This CDR3 region has 13 residues. CDR1 MNHNS and CDR2 SASEGT come from the germline V gene. The CDR3 DNA follows: TGTGCCAGCAGATGGGAGTCAACGGGAGAGCAGTACTTC. It encodes CASRWESTGEQYF.

The chain links TRBV2 to TRBJ2-2, with D perhaps given as TRBD1 or TRBD2 (5 bases each). The V end lost 6 bases, the J end lost 7 bases, and 18 bases lay between the germline ends. CDR3 length: 15 residues. Per the germline V gene, CDR1 is SNHLY and CDR2 is FYNNEI. CDR3 region: CASSNHQRGGGELFF. The CDR3 DNA reads as TGTGCCAGCAGCAACCATCAGAGGGGCGGCGGGGAGCTGTTTTTT.

DNA for the CDR3: TGTGCCAGCAGTTTTGGTGTCGACAGAAGCTACACCTTC. Protein product: CASSFGVDRSYTF. The chain carries TRBV12-3 or TRBV12-4 and TRBJ1-2, with a possible D match to TRBD1 (5 bases). This CDR3 is 13 amino acids long. V lost 3 bases to trimming and J lost 9 bases, with 14 bases between them.

This clonotype was seen a few times. The CDR3 here is CASSHSGSGSNYEQYF. The CDR3 coding sequence is TGTGCCAGCAGCCATAGCGGGTCCGGGAGCAACTACGAGCAGTACTTC. This rearrangement joins TRBV11-2 to TRBJ2-7; 7 bases agree with TRBD2. CDR1 is SGHAT, CDR2 FQNNGV, per germline. J gave up 3 bases and V 5 bases, and 13 bases lay outside the gene matches. CDR3 size: 16 residues. Looking up the rest from reference TRBV11-2 and TRBJ2-7 gives the full variable domain: EAGVAQSPRYKIIEKRQSVAFWCNPISGHATLYWYQQILGQGPKLLIQFQNNGVVDDSQLPKDRFSAERLKGVDSTLKIQPAKLEDSAVYLCASSHSGSGSNYEQYFGPGTRLTVT.

This clonotype is medium-sized (0.01 to 0.1%). The chain carries TRBV20-1 and TRBJ2-1; perhaps D is TRBD1 or TRBD2 (6 bases each). V lost 0 bases, J lost 3 bases, and 12 bases lay in between. The CDR3 totals 15 residues. The V gene's germline CDR1 is DFQATT and CDR2 SNEGSKA (reference sequence). The DNA of the CDR3 is TGCAGTGCTAGAGATTTAAAGGGGGGCTACAATGAGCAGTTCTTC. It translates to CSARDLKGGYNEQFF.

The rearrangement joins TRBV29-1 to TRBJ2-3; D ambiguous. The CDR3 runs to 12 residues. V was pared by 8 bases and J by 1 base, with 10 bases between. Germline CDR1 SQVTM, CDR2 ANQGSEA. CDR3 loop: CSSGPRTDTQYF. CDR3 DNA sequence: TGCAGCTCCGGGCCACGCACAGATACGCAGTATTTT.

The chain is built from TRBV12-3 or TRBV12-4 and TRBJ2-7; D possibly corresponds to TRBD1 (7 bases). This CDR3 comprises 14 residues. Trimming took 4 bases from V and 6 from J, leaving 16 bases between them. CDR3 residues: CASSWQGGLLEQYF. The CDR3 nucleotides are TGTGCCAGCAGTTGGCAGGGGGGTCTGCTCGAGCAGTACTTC.

This clonotype is labeled medium-sized (0.01 to 0.1%). The V and J genes are TRBV7-6 and TRBJ1-4; maybe TRBD1 (5 bases). Germline V CDR1 and CDR2: SGHVS, FNYEAQ. The CDR3 is made up of 17 amino acids. V dropped 6 bases and J dropped 2 bases, with 19 bases sitting between them. CDR3 in DNA: TGTGCCAGCAGTTTGGGGCCGTCCTTGATGACTAATGAAAAACTGTTTTTT. Translating gives CASSLGPSLMTNEKLFF.

In its sample, this clonotype was seen a few times. The chain couples TRBV7-2 to TRBJ2-1, with D perhaps given as TRBD1 or TRBD2 (6 bases each). Trimming left V 6 bases short and J 4 bases short, with 13 bases between. The CDR3 extends over 14 amino acids. Germline-derived CDR1 and CDR2 are SGHTA and FQGNSA. The CDR3 DNA is TGTGCCAGCAGGTCCCAAGGGGGGTACAATGAGCAGTTCTTC. It codes for CASRSQGGYNEQFF.

A few counts support this clonotype. The rearrangement links TRBV28 to TRBJ2-7; 10 bases align to TRBD2. Germline V CDR1 and CDR2: MDHEN, SYDVKM. The CDR3 sequence is 14 residues long. The ends lost 3 bases at V and 6 bases at J; junction bases unmatched: 5. The CDR3 reads CASSLLAGALEQYF. DNA of the CDR3: TGTGCCAGCAGTTTGCTAGCGGGAGCCCTCGAGCAGTACTTC.

This clonotype ranks as large. The rearrangement links TRBV29-1 to TRBJ2-1; D gene uncertain. From germline, CDR1 is SQVTM and CDR2 ANQGSEA. CDR3 size: 10 residues. The V end lost 5 bases, the J end lost 15 bases, and 14 bases lay between the germline ends. Here the CDR3 reads CSVLVRRRFF. The DNA of the CDR3 is TGCAGCGTTCTGGTAAGAAGGCGGTTCTTC.

This clonotype is labeled as medium-sized (0.01 to 0.1%). The rearrangement links TRBV4-2 to TRBJ1-4; the D gene is possibly TRBD1 (6 bases). CDR1 and CDR2 (germline): LGHNA, YNFKEQ. The CDR3 runs 16 residues. V lost 6 bases to trimming and J lost 4 bases, with 18 bases between them. The CDR3 here is CASRIQGRAINEKLFF. The CDR3 DNA is TGTGCCAGCAGGATACAGGGACGGGCCATTAATGAAAAACTGTTTTTT.

The rearrangement uses TRBV6-5 and TRBJ1-1, with D possibly matching TRBD1 (6 bases). Germline CDR1 is MNHEY and CDR2 is SVGAGI. Between the trimmed V and J ends, which lost 4 bases and 4 bases, there was a span of 16 bases. This CDR3 comprises 15 residues. The CDR3 DNA follows: TGTGCCAGCAGTTTCCGGGGGGCGCGGAGCACTGAAGCTTTCTTT. It translates to CASSFRGARSTEAFF.

This clonotype ranks as medium-sized. The chain joins TRBV7-6 to TRBJ1-3, with D possibly being TRBD1 (6 bases). The V gene lost 4 bases and the J gene lost 2 bases, with 15 bases spanning the gap. Germline CDR1 is SGHVS and CDR2 is FNYEAQ. The CDR3 contains 16 residues. The CDR3 here is CASSSSGTKAGNTIYF. CDR3 coding DNA: TGTGCCAGCAGCTCTTCCGGGACAAAGGCTGGAAACACCATATATTTT. Variable domain in full (rest from reference TRBV7-6 and TRBJ1-3): GAGVSQSPRYKVTKRGQDVALRCDPISGHVSLYWYRQALGQGPEFLTYFNYEAQQDKSGLPNDRFSAERPEGSISTLTIQRTEQRDSAMYRCASSSSGTKAGNTIYFGEGSWLTVV.

This clonotype was detected a few times. DNA of the CDR3: TGCAGCGTACTGAGGGGGGGGTCTGGGGCCAACGTCCTGACTTTC. Translated: CSVLRGGSGANVLTF. The rearrangement links TRBV29-1 to TRBJ2-6; D is perhaps TRBD2 (7 bases). Germline V CDR1 and CDR2: SQVTM, ANQGSEA. There are 15 residues in the CDR3. Trimming shortened V by 6 bases and J by 1 base, and 13 bases separated the two germline ends.

This clonotype was detected only a few times. The rearrangement joins TRBV3-1 to TRBJ2-1, with a tentative D call TRBD2 (6 bases). V was cut by 1 base and J by 0 bases, with 19 bases left in between. CDR3 length: 19 amino acids. Germline V gives CDR1 LGHDT, CDR2 YNNKEL (reference sequence). Here the CDR3 DNA reads TGTGCCAGCAGCCAAGTTACGCCTTCCGGGGGTATCTCCTACAATGAGCAGTTCTTC. It is translated as CASSQVTPSGGISYNEQFF.